A selection of T cell receptor beta chains follows, all from one sample in a study of T-cell memory formation after mild COVID-19. TCRdb reanalysed the 5' RACE reads using MiXCR and keeps one entry per CDR3 protein. The data contain about 13,000 distinct CDR3 sequences, around 12% of them singletons. The specimen sequenced was PBMCs or a T cell subset sorted from them (not recorded which). All receptors derive from an adult woman who had mild COVID-19 (a few samples of this study predate the infection). Cell type and time point are not known. CDR3s include the opening cysteine and the closing phenylalanine or tryptophan. The D gene is left open where the match is weak.

D,V,CDR3
-,TRBV20-1,CSAKPRANVLTF
TRBD1,TRBV30,CAWSTGTGHNEQFF
-,TRBV15,CATSRGVESNQPQHF
-,TRBV20-1,CSAAGVSYEQYF
-,TRBV4-2,CASSTGFLDSPNYGYTF
-,TRBV14,CASSQRGGQVNEQYF
-,TRBV12-3/TRBV12-4,CASSLESGNQPQHF
-,TRBV9,CASKPGPMNTEAFF
TRBD2,TRBV20-1,CSAREGGPSYEQYF
-,TRBV4-1,CASSPHSDMNTEAFF
-,TRBV18,CASSPTWASRVAGELFF
TRBD2,TRBV6-1,CASSGTGVPGLAGPRSYEQYF
TRBD2,TRBV7-8,CASSLELAGGGYYEQYF
TRBD2,TRBV28,CASMAGGRLIATQYF
-,TRBV6-5,CASSYSANTEAFF
TRBD2,TRBV27,CASSLLAGAPTNEQFF
-,TRBV5-1,CASSFGTDKRMVF
TRBD1,TRBV7-9,CASSLAPGQRKGTEAFF
TRBD2,TRBV7-8,CASSPMGLAAAYEQYF
TRBD1,TRBV19,CASSIELGQMYNEQFF
-,TRBV7-8,CASSLRLEESFF
-,TRBV25-1,CASSRDLGEQYF
-,TRBV27,CASSRGGTGELFF
TRBD2,TRBV7-3,CASSLTSGGTDTQYF
TRBD1,TRBV6-4,CASSRQGGETQYF
TRBD1,TRBV10-3,CAIQGAADYEQYF
-,TRBV5-1,CASSPIDSSTDTQYF
-,TRBV20-1,CSAPFGYTF
TRBD1,TRBV5-4,CASSRAARGTGANVLTF
TRBD2,TRBV27,CASSSTSSRYNEQFF
-,TRBV4-1,CASSQEVARGTEAFF
TRBD1,TRBV7-7,CASSLGTGPLNEQFF
TRBD2,TRBV29-1,CSVEPGTSGSEQFF
TRBD2,TRBV12-3/TRBV12-4,CASNLGLAGPTDTQYF
TRBD2,TRBV4-1,CASSRFAPGLAGRSSYEQYF
-,TRBV3-1,CASSQVPGSSLVSLYNEQFF
TRBD2,TRBV6-2/TRBV6-3,CASRPLVAGATSYEQYF
-,TRBV7-6,CASSSYFGPEHYEQYF
TRBD2,TRBV29-1,CSSAGGGATSTDTQYF
-,TRBV18,CASSPRPGDSYEQYF
-,TRBV2,CASEGGTEAFF